Presented here are 7 T cell receptor beta chains from one specimen sequenced in a study of blood T cells in healthy people across ages. The second PCR ran about 6 to 12 cycles with a sample-barcoded 5' primer and J-beta primers. MiXCR, run by TCRdb on the 5' RACE reads, gives a single entry per CDR3 protein. The sample shows 1.4 million to 1.5 million distinct CDR3 sequences, roughly 40% of them seen only once. What was sequenced was blood. These receptors originate from a young woman in good health.

This clonotype has just a few counts. The chain employs TRBV9 and TRBJ2-2; D not certain. The length of the CDR3 is 14 residues. V was shortened by 2 bases and J by 6 bases, with 11 bases between the two germline ends. Germline V gives CDR1 SGDLS, CDR2 YYNGEE. The CDR3 spells CASSVESGAGELFF. The CDR3, as DNA: TGTGCCAGCAGCGTCGAGAGTGGTGCCGGGGAGCTGTTTTTT.

This clonotype showed up just a few times. The chain employs TRBV6-1 and TRBJ2-7, with D perhaps given as TRBD1 or TRBD2 (5 bases each). The CDR3 has 15 residues. Trimming stripped 3 bases from V and 0 bases from J, with 12 bases between. The germline V gene encodes CDR1 MNHNS and CDR2 SASEGT. The CDR3 sequence is CASSDWGSPSYEQYF. In DNA form, the CDR3 reads TGTGCCAGCAGTGATTGGGGGAGTCCCTCCTACGAGCAGTACTTC.

The table lists this clonotype with a few counts. The CDR3, as DNA: TGCGCCAGCAGCCAAGATAGCTGGACTAGCGGGAGAAACAATGAGCAGTTCTTC. Its protein product is CASSQDSWTSGRNNEQFF. This sequence joins TRBV4-3 and TRBJ2-1; 13 bases agree with TRBD2. Losses at the gene ends were 0 bases for V and 5 bases for J; bases not matched to a gene: 7. The germline gives CDR1 LGHNA, CDR2 YSLEER. The CDR3 contains 18 residues.

The V gene is TRBV20-1, the J gene TRBJ2-4, with D uncertain. The V and J ends lost 1 base and 8 bases respectively, with 15 bases between them. The V gene's germline CDR1 is DFQATT and CDR2 SNEGSKA (reference sequence). This CDR3 has 14 residues. This chain's CDR3 is CSARAQSAPDIQYF. CDR3 DNA: TGCAGTGCTAGAGCCCAATCGGCCCCAGACATTCAGTACTTC.

This clonotype was recorded many times. V gene TRBV7-9 combines with J gene TRBJ1-2, with 9 bases lining up with TRBD1. Germline-derived CDR1 and CDR2 are SEHNR and FQNEAQ (reference sequence). V dropped 4 bases and J dropped 7; count of bases not matched to a gene: 10. The CDR3 length is 15 residues. CDR3 sequence: CASSSSTQGARGYTF. In DNA form, the CDR3 reads TGTGCCAGCAGCTCAAGCACACAGGGGGCGCGTGGCTACACCTTC. The complete variable domain, with remaining parts taken from reference TRBV7-9 and TRBJ1-2, reads DTGVSQNPRHKITKRGQNVTFRCDPISEHNRLYWYRQTLGQGPEFLTYFQNEAQLEKSRLLSDRFSAERPKGSFSTLEIQRTEQGDSAMYLCASSSSTQGARGYTFGSGTRLTVV.

This chain joins TRBV5-1 and TRBJ2-5; 9 bases align to TRBD1. There are 16 residues in the CDR3. V lost 4 bases and J lost 0; bases outside the gene matches: 7. Germline V gene sequence: CDR1 SGHRS, CDR2 YFSETQ. The CDR3 DNA sequence: TGCGCCAGCAGCAGAGGCGGGACAGGGAACCAAGAGACCCAGTACTTC. Amino acids: CASSRGGTGNQETQYF.

The rearrangement joins TRBV12-3 or TRBV12-4 to TRBJ1-6; maybe TRBD1 (6 bases). The CDR3 sequence is 14 residues long. The V end was cut by 4 bases, the J end by 6 bases, with 10 bases between. The CDR3 spells CASSWGQANSPLHF. CDR3 coding DNA: TGTGCCAGCAGTTGGGGGCAGGCTAATTCACCCCTCCACTTT.